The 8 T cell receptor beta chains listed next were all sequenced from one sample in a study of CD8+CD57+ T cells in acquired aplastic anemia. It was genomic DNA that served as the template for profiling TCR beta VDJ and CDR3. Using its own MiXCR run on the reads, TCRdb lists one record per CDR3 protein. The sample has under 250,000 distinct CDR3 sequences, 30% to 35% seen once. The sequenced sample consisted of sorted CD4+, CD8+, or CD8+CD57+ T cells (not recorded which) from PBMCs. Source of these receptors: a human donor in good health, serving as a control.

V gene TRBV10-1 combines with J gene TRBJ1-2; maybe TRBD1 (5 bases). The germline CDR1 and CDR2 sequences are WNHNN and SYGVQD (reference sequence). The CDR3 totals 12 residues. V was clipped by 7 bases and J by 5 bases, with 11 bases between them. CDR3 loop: CASTGTEYGYTF. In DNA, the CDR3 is TGCGCCAGCACCGGGACGGAATATGGCTACACCTTC.

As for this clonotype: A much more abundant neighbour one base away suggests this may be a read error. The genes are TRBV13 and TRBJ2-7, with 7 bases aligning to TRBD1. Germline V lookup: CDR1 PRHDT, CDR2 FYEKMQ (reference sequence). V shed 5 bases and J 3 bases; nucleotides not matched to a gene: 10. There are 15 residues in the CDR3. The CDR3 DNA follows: TGTGCCAGCAGCCGAACACAGGGGTACGGCTACGAGCAGTACTTC. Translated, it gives CASSRTQGYGYEQYF.

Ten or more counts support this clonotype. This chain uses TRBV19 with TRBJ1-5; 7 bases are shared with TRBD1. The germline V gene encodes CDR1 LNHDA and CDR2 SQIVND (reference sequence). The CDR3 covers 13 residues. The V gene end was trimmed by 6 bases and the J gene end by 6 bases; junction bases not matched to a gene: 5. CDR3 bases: TGTGCCAGTAGAACAGGGGCGGGTCAGCCCCAGCATTTT. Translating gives CASRTGAGQPQHF.

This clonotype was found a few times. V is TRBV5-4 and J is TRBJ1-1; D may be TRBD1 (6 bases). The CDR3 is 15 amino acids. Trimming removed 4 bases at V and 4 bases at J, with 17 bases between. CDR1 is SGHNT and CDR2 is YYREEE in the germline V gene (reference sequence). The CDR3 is CASSAPGYRATEAFF. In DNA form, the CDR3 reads TGTGCCAGCAGCGCCCCTGGGTACAGGGCCACTGAAGCTTTCTTT. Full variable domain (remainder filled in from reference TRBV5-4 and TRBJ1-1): ETGVTQSPTHLIKTRGQQVTLRCSSQSGHNTVSWYQQALGQGPQFIFQYYREEENGRGNFPPRFSGLQFPNYSSELNVNALELDDSALYLCASSAPGYRATEAFFGQGTRLTVV.

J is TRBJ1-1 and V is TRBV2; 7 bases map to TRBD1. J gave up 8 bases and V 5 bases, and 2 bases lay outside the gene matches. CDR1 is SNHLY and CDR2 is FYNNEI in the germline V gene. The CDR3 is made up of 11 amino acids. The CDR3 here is CASSSDREAFF. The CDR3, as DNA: TGTGCCAGCAGTTCGGACAGGGAAGCTTTCTTT.

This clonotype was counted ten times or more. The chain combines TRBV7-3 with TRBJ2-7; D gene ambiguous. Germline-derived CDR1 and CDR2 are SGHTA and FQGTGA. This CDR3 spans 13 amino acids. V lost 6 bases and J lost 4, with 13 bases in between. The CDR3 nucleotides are TGTGCCAGCAGTTCGTACAGTAAGTACGAGCAGTACTTC. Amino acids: CASSSYSKYEQYF.

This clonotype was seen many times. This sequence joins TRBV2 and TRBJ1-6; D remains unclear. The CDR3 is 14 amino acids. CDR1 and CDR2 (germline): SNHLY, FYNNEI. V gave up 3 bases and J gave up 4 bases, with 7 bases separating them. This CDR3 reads CASSESTYNSPLHF. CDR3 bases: TGTGCCAGCAGTGAGTCGACATATAATTCACCCCTCCACTTT.

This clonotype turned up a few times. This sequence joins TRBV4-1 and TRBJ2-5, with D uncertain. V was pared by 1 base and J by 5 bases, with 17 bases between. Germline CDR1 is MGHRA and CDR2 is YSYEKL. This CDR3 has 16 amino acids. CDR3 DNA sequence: TGCGCCAGCAGCCAAGTAATCCCCGGGTCCCGCGAGACCCAGTACTTC. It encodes CASSQVIPGSRETQYF.